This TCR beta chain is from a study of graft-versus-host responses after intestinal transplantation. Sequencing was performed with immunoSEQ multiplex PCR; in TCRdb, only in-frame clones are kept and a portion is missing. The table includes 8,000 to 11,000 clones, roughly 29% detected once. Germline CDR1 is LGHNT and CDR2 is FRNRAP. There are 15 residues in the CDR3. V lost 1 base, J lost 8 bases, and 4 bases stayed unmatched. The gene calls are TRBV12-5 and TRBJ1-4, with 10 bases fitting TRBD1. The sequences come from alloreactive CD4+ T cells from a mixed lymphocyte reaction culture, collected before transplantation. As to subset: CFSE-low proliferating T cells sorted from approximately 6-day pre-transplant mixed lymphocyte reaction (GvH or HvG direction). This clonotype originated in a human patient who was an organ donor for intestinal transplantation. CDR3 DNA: TGTGCTAGTGGTTTGGGACAGGGGGCGCAGGAAAAACTGTTTTTT. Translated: CASGLGQGAQEKLFF.